This is a list of T cell receptor beta chains from one sample in a study of cytomegalovirus exposure and HLA in healthy donors. Using immunoSEQ multiplex PCR, the repertoire was profiled, and TCRdb retains in-frame clones only, with some absent. This table has under 200,000 clones, around 76% appearing once. The source material was PBMCs. These receptors were taken from a woman in her twenties or thirties in good health and CMV-seropositive. CDR3s include the opening cysteine and the closing phenylalanine or tryptophan. D genes are given only for firm matches.

D gene: .
J gene: TRBJ2-2
V gene: TRBV5-4
CDR3 protein: CASTRQGAGELFF

D gene: .
J gene: TRBJ2-7
V gene: TRBV14
CDR3 protein: CASSRGWGDLISYEQYF

D gene: .
J gene: TRBJ1-6
V gene: TRBV5-4
CDR3 protein: CASSFPEDRTPLHF

D gene: .
J gene: TRBJ1-1
V gene: TRBV28
CDR3 protein: CASLTGGNTEAFF

D gene: .
J gene: TRBJ1-2
V gene: TRBV4-3
CDR3 protein: CASSQDWEGRSGYTF

D gene: .
J gene: TRBJ1-5
V gene: TRBV4-3
CDR3 protein: CASSQSGNQPQHF

D gene: .
J gene: TRBJ1-5
V gene: TRBV27
CDR3 protein: CASSSYQPQHF

D gene: .
J gene: TRBJ2-5
V gene: TRBV5-4
CDR3 protein: CASSLNGPAEETQYF

D gene: .
J gene: TRBJ2-1
V gene: TRBV7-9
CDR3 protein: CASSDRDNYEQFF

D gene: .
J gene: TRBJ2-7
V gene: TRBV15
CDR3 protein: CATSRVAGRSFYEQYF

D gene: .
J gene: TRBJ2-5
V gene: TRBV18
CDR3 protein: CASSREGEFGTQYF

D gene: TRBD1
J gene: TRBJ2-7
V gene: TRBV11-2
CDR3 protein: CASSLGGTGAHYEQYF

D gene: .
J gene: TRBJ2-2
V gene: TRBV27
CDR3 protein: CASKPQGLDTGELFF

D gene: .
J gene: TRBJ2-3
V gene: TRBV30
CDR3 protein: CACQGGTDTQYF

D gene: TRBD1
J gene: TRBJ1-4
V gene: TRBV28
CDR3 protein: CASSRGGGKLFF

D gene: .
J gene: TRBJ1-3
V gene: TRBV2
CDR3 protein: CASREFQGPSGNTIYF

D gene: TRBD2
J gene: TRBJ2-6
V gene: TRBV7-2
CDR3 protein: CASSLGRAGPSSGANVLTF

D gene: .
J gene: TRBJ2-1
V gene: TRBV9
CDR3 protein: CASSIRQHNEQFF

D gene: .
J gene: TRBJ1-1
V gene: TRBV19
CDR3 protein: CATKGQANTEAFF

D gene: .
J gene: TRBJ2-2
V gene: TRBV7-2
CDR3 protein: CASSSGGGAGTGELFF

D gene: TRBD2
J gene: TRBJ2-3
V gene: TRBV2
CDR3 protein: CASSDRSGDTDTQYF

D gene: .
J gene: TRBJ2-1
V gene: TRBV21-1
CDR3 protein: CASSTDRAGAELCNEQFF

D gene: TRBD1
J gene: TRBJ1-3
V gene: TRBV7-2
CDR3 protein: CASSSAGTAAGSGNTIYF

D gene: .
J gene: TRBJ2-7
V gene: TRBV29-1
CDR3 protein: CSVPKGTATGEQYF

D gene: .
J gene: TRBJ2-5
V gene: TRBV27
CDR3 protein: CASSLEFRQSGETQYF

D gene: TRBD1
J gene: TRBJ2-3
V gene: TRBV6-5
CDR3 protein: CASSYSGQEGDTQYF

D gene: TRBD1
J gene: TRBJ1-2
V gene: TRBV5-4
CDR3 protein: CASSPGTGNYGYTF

D gene: TRBD1
J gene: TRBJ2-2
V gene: TRBV29-1
CDR3 protein: CSVRTGGTGELFF

D gene: TRBD1
J gene: TRBJ1-6
V gene: TRBV28
CDR3 protein: CASTLGQGNSPLHF

D gene: TRBD2
J gene: TRBJ2-2
V gene: TRBV5-8
CDR3 protein: CASSLSSGSYNTGELFF

D gene: .
J gene: TRBJ1-1
V gene: TRBV19
CDR3 protein: CASHLRGGEAFF

D gene: .
J gene: TRBJ1-3
V gene: TRBV23-1
CDR3 protein: CASSRSKELSSGNTIYF

D gene: .
J gene: TRBJ2-7
V gene: TRBV10-3
CDR3 protein: CAISDLGVGEQYF

D gene: TRBD1
J gene: TRBJ1-2
V gene: TRBV4-3
CDR3 protein: CASSQELQGAGGYTF

D gene: TRBD1
J gene: TRBJ2-7
V gene: TRBV27
CDR3 protein: CASSVRQGNYEQYF

D gene: .
J gene: TRBJ2-2
V gene: TRBV9
CDR3 protein: CASSVAGTSSGELFF

D gene: TRBD2
J gene: TRBJ2-4
V gene: TRBV19
CDR3 protein: CASSPRGASGPLAKNIQYF

D gene: TRBD2
J gene: TRBJ2-1
V gene: TRBV19
CDR3 protein: CASSAELADNEQFF

D gene: .
J gene: TRBJ1-2
V gene: TRBV7-2
CDR3 protein: CASSLEGLGYGYTF

D gene: .
J gene: TRBJ1-2
V gene: TRBV29-1
CDR3 protein: CSVEQGGYTF

D gene: TRBD1
J gene: TRBJ1-2
V gene: TRBV19
CDR3 protein: CASSFLDRDYGYTF

D gene: TRBD2
J gene: TRBJ2-7
V gene: TRBV15
CDR3 protein: CATSRVGLAGERYF

D gene: .
J gene: TRBJ1-3
V gene: TRBV6-1
CDR3 protein: CASRQAGTGNTIYF

D gene: .
J gene: TRBJ2-2
V gene: TRBV28
CDR3 protein: CASSVTANTGELFF

D gene: TRBD1
J gene: TRBJ2-5
V gene: TRBV5-1
CDR3 protein: CASSSGQAQETQYF

D gene: TRBD1
J gene: TRBJ1-1
V gene: TRBV27
CDR3 protein: CASSVLGQGNTEAFF

D gene: TRBD1
J gene: TRBJ1-5
V gene: TRBV18
CDR3 protein: CASSEGADQPQHF

D gene: TRBD1
J gene: TRBJ1-4
V gene: TRBV29-1
CDR3 protein: CSVAGQGDNEKLFF

D gene: TRBD1
J gene: TRBJ1-1
V gene: TRBV9
CDR3 protein: CASSVASDRVRSEAFF

D gene: .
J gene: TRBJ1-5
V gene: TRBV12-5
CDR3 protein: CASGLEGQPQHF

D gene: TRBD2
J gene: TRBJ2-2
V gene: TRBV2
CDR3 protein: CASSLAGGTDTGELFF

D gene: .
J gene: TRBJ2-1
V gene: TRBV11-3
CDR3 protein: CASSHYPQAGYNEQFF

D gene: .
J gene: TRBJ1-1
V gene: TRBV4-3
CDR3 protein: CASGQGAEAFF

D gene: .
J gene: TRBJ2-1
V gene: TRBV7-2
CDR3 protein: CASNAGTLGNEQFF

D gene: TRBD2
J gene: TRBJ2-3
V gene: TRBV7-9
CDR3 protein: CASSRRTSGTDTQYF

D gene: .
J gene: TRBJ1-1
V gene: TRBV5-6
CDR3 protein: CASTIRRTLMNTEAFF

D gene: .
J gene: TRBJ1-1
V gene: TRBV7-2
CDR3 protein: CASRLAGMATEAFF

D gene: .
J gene: TRBJ1-2
V gene: TRBV2
CDR3 protein: CASSEGVEGYTF

D gene: .
J gene: TRBJ2-1
V gene: TRBV6-6
CDR3 protein: CASSYSEADNEQFF

D gene: TRBD2
J gene: TRBJ2-7
V gene: TRBV6-5
CDR3 protein: CASSPGTSGIGQYF